This TCR beta chain was documented in a study of neurological immune-mediated disorders. The CDR3 is made up of 15 amino acids. Germline CDR1 is SGHAT and CDR2 is FQNNGV. V shed 5 bases, J shed 3 bases, and the junction held 6 bases outside the gene matches. This clonotype was counted many times. With 10-nucleotide random UMIs, 5'RACE was used to make the cDNA. TCRdb re-called the 5' RACE reads through MiXCR, storing one row per CDR3 protein. Of 54,000 or so distinct CDR3 sequences listed, approximately 3.5% are singletons. Sequencing was done on a sample of PBMCs. The chain recombines TRBV11-2 with TRBJ2-1; 8 bases line up with TRBD2. This clonotype originated in a woman aged 25-40 years with multiple sclerosis. CDR3 coding DNA: TGTGCCAGCAGCCTCGGGGGGGGTTACTACAATGAGCAGTTCTTC. It yields the protein CASSLGGGYYNEQFF.